The clone carrying this T cell receptor (beta chain) occurred many times. This specimen belongs to a study of early T cells in non-severe SARS-CoV-2 infection. Study summary: Unpaired chains resulted from sequencing bulk RNA of unsorted whole blood.

One entry per CDR3 protein results from TCRdb running MiXCR on the 5' RACE reads. The sample has fewer than 80,000 distinct CDR3 sequences, about 13% seen once. The CDR3 is made up of 19 amino acids. The J segment lost 7 bases and the V segment lost 4 bases, leaving 13 bases of the junction unmatched. Looked up from germline, CDR1 is PRHDT and CDR2 is FYEKMQ (reference sequence). Sequenced material: whole blood. The source is an adult who was a healthcare worker with PCR-confirmed SARS-CoV-2 infection or an uninfected control (not recorded which). The rearrangement joins TRBV13 to TRBJ2-1; 16 bases are shared with TRBD2. The CDR3 is CASSSPGLAGGAGYNEQFF. CDR3 in DNA: TGTGCCAGCAGCTCGCCGGGACTAGCGGGGGGGGCCGGTTATAATGAGCAGTTCTTC. Filled out from reference TRBV13 and TRBJ2-1, the complete variable domain reads AAGVIQSPRHLIKEKRETATLKCYPIPRHDTVYWYQQGPGQDPQFLISFYEKMQSDKGSIPDRFSAQQFSDYHSELNMSSLELGDSALYFCASSSPGLAGGAGYNEQFFGPGTRLTVL.